This entry describes one TCR beta chain. The sample holds a few counts of this clonotype. Its antigen is unknown. Base qualities were left out, and no much larger clone turns up one base away. The data were obtained in a study of T cells after yellow fever vaccination (dated by TCRdb to between 2019 and 2020). For the wider study: Libraries from fractions with low cell numbers were prepared with the SMART-Seq v4 Ultra Low Input RNA kit. The cohort comprised two healthy male donors, one aged 18 to 30 and one aged 30 to 40 years. To follow T-cell clones before and after both primary and booster YFV17D yellow fever vaccination, bulk TCR alpha and beta repertoires underwent longitudinal sequencing. Blood was drawn at multiple timepoints before and after primary and secondary immunization, with bulk PBMC replicates and cell subsets isolated.

Synthesis of TCR cDNA relied on 5'RACE template switching, a step that introduced a universal primer site along with unique molecular identifiers. Priming of cDNA synthesis was performed from both the TCR alpha and TCR beta constant segments. Library amplification involved two PCR steps, and the second step added sample barcodes and sequencing adapters. Libraries were sequenced on Illumina HiSeq 2500 (2x100 bp) or NovaSeq (2x150 bp). In the paper's pipeline: MIGEC was used to demultiplex reads and collapse the reads into UMI consensus sequences, and MiXCR was used for V(D)J alignment. Vaccine-responding clonotypes were identified with edgeR using replicate PBMC samples, with FDR below 0.01 and a log2 fold change above 5 up to day 15 being required. CD4 or CD8 identity was assigned to each bulk clonotype according to whether the clonotype was present at higher abundance in the sequenced CD4 repertoire or the sequenced CD8 repertoire. TCRdb reran the public reads through fastp at Q25 and MiXCR, keeping productive beta chains. Each entry merges the rows of one CDR3 protein and shows their most common DNA and genes. The V and J calls and clone size come from TCRdb's table, not from the authors' own analysis. This sample gives a few hundred thousand distinct CDR3 sequences in total; around 17% of them show up just once. The top ten constitute roughly 17% of the sample.

On the study overall, not on this receptor specifically: Because only a couple of donors were included in the study, the extent to which the findings can be generalized is limited. A small share of clonotypes was detected in both CD4 and CD8 compartments, with the overlap likely arising from convergent recombination. Compared with the primary T-cell response, the secondary T-cell response was faster but weaker, reaching its peak on day 5 rather than on day 15. Computational filtering was needed because FACS-sorted repertoires could contain abundant contaminating clonotypes from the bulk population. Most clones expanded after primary vaccination (roughly 96% of CD4 and around nine tenths of CD8) were re-detected after the booster, suggesting that broad memory maintenance occurred.

Interpreted using the paper, the treatment or condition label stands for: live attenuated yellow fever vaccine strain. At each blood-draw timepoint, two biological replicates of bulk PBMCs were obtained. A standard Ficoll-Paque protocol was used to isolate PBMCs from peripheral blood. RNA was extracted with TriZol from bulk PBMCs, CD4 and CD8 fractions, and dextramer-positive and dextramer-negative fractions. V loses 5 bases, J loses 5 bases, and the germline ends lie 16 bases apart. The CDR3 runs 14 amino acids, cysteine and phenylalanine included. The entry retains the CDR3 DNA only, 42 bases that are in frame from base 1. CDR1 and CDR2 are drawn from the germline V gene (reference sequence): DFQATT, SNEGSKA.

The rearrangement joined TRBV20-1 to TRBJ2-1; the D gene cannot be named for sure. This receptor was identified in a man aged 18 to 29 who received the YFV17D yellow fever vaccine. Sample: PBMCs, taken 5 days after the first yellow fever vaccination. The sequence in DNA is TGCAGTGCTTTCCAGTCTACCGCGGACAATGAGCAGTTCTTC. Its protein product is CSAFQSTADNEQFF.